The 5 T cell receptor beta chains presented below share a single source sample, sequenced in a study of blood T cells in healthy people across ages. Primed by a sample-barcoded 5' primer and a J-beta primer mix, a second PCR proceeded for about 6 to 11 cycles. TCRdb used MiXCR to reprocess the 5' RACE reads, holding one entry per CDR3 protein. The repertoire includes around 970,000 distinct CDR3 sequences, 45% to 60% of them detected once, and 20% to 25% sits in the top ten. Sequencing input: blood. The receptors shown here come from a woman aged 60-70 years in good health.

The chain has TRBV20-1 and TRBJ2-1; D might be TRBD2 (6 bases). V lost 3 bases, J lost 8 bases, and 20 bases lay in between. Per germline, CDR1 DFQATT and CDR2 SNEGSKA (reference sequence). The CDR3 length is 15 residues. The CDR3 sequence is CSASGTGELLDEQFF. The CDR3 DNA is TGCAGTGCTAGTGGAACGGGGGAGCTTTTGGATGAGCAGTTCTTC.

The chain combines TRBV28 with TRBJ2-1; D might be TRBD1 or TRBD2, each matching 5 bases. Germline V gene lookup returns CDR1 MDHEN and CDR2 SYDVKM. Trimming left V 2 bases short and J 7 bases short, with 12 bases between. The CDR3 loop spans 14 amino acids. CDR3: CASSLGTGRNEQFF. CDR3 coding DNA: TGTGCCAGCAGTTTAGGGACCGGCAGGAATGAGCAGTTCTTC.

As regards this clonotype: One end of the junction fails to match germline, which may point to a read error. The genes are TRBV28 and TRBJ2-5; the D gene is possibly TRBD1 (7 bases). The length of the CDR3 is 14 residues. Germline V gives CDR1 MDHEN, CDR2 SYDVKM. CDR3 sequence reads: CASIGGGGQGTQYF. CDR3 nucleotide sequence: TGTGCCAGCATCGGAGGGGGCGGCCAAGGGACCCAGTACTTC.

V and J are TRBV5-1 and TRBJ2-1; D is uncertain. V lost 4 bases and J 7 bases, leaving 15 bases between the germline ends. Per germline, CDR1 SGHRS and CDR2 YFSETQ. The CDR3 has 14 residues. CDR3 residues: CASSRQASGNEQFF. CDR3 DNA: TGCGCCAGCAGCCGACAAGCGAGTGGGAATGAGCAGTTCTTC.

The CDR3 sequence is CSATRDSSYEQYF. DNA for the CDR3: TGCAGTGCCACCCGGGACAGCTCCTACGAGCAGTACTTC. The chain employs TRBV20-1 and TRBJ2-7, with TRBD1 matching 7 bases. Germline V gene sequence: CDR1 DFQATT, CDR2 SNEGSKA (reference sequence). J gave up 0 bases and V 6 bases, and 5 bases lay outside the gene matches. This CDR3 has 13 amino acids.